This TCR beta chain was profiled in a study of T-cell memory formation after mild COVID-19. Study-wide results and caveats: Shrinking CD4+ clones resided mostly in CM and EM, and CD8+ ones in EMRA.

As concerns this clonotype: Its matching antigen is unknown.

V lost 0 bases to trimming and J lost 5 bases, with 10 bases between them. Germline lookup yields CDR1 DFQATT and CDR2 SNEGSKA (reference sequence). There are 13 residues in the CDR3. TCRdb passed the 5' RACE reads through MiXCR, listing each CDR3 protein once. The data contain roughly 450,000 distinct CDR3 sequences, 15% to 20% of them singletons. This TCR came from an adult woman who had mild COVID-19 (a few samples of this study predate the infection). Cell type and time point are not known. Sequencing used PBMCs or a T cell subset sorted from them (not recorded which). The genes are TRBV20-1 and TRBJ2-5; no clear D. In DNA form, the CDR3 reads TGCAGTGCTAGAGATAATAACCGGGAGACCCAGTACTTC. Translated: CSARDNNRETQYF.